These T cell receptor beta chains were read from a single sample in a study of cytomegalovirus exposure and HLA in healthy donors. The protocol was immunoSEQ multiplex PCR, while the TCRdb copy is restricted to in-frame clones and leaves out a portion. The sample has roughly 100,000 clones, around three quarters seen once. The sample comprised PBMCs. The receptors derive from a man under 40 in good health and CMV-seropositive. Both conserved end residues are part of each CDR3. The order of the fields is CDR3 protein, CDR3 DNA, V gene, clone size, D gene, J gene. A D gene is named only where the DNA matches it firmly. A row's size may be missing; if present it is once, few, many or a size class.

CDR3 protein: CASSPTIGVQGNTEAFF
CDR3 DNA: TGCGCCAGCAGCCCTACCATAGGCGTACAGGGGAACACTGAAGCTTTCTTT
V gene: TRBV5-1
clone size: .
D gene: .
J gene: TRBJ1-1

CDR3 protein: CASSMLGTSLHEQYF
CDR3 DNA: TGTGCCAGTAGTATGTTAGGGACTAGTCTCCACGAGCAGTACTTC
V gene: TRBV19
clone size: .
D gene: TRBD2
J gene: TRBJ2-7

CDR3 protein: CASSVAPEKRNSPLHF
CDR3 DNA: TGTGCCAGCAGCGTAGCCCCCGAGAAACGTAATTCACCCCTCCACTTT
V gene: TRBV9
clone size: .
D gene: .
J gene: TRBJ1-6

CDR3 protein: CASSYSSLAAFNEQFF
CDR3 DNA: TGTGCCAGCAGTTACTCGAGTCTAGCGGCCTTCAATGAGCAGTTCTTC
V gene: TRBV6-5
clone size: few
D gene: TRBD2
J gene: TRBJ2-1

CDR3 protein: CASSGTATNEKLFF
CDR3 DNA: TGTGCCAGCTCGGGGACAGCAACTAATGAAAAACTGTTTTTT
V gene: TRBV18
clone size: .
D gene: TRBD1
J gene: TRBJ1-4

CDR3 protein: CASSHFVSGNTIYF
CDR3 DNA: TGTGCCAGCAGCCATTTTGTGAGTGGAAACACCATATATTTT
V gene: TRBV4-2
clone size: .
D gene: .
J gene: TRBJ1-3

CDR3 protein: CASEGVDTDTQYF
CDR3 DNA: TGTGCCAGCGAAGGGGTTGACACAGATACGCAGTATTTT
V gene: TRBV6-1
clone size: .
D gene: .
J gene: TRBJ2-3

CDR3 protein: CASSVGQENYGYTF
CDR3 DNA: TGTGCCAGCAGCGTAGGACAGGAGAACTATGGCTACACCTTC
V gene: TRBV9
clone size: .
D gene: .
J gene: TRBJ1-2

CDR3 protein: CATPRTGQNTEAFF
CDR3 DNA: TGTGCCACCCCTCGGACAGGGCAGAACACTGAAGCTTTCTTT
V gene: TRBV2
clone size: .
D gene: TRBD1
J gene: TRBJ1-1

CDR3 protein: CSVDAPGPHGYTF
CDR3 DNA: TGCAGCGTTGACGCCCCAGGGCCCCATGGCTACACCTTC
V gene: TRBV29-1
clone size: .
D gene: .
J gene: TRBJ1-2

CDR3 protein: CASSQDRASGTDTQYF
CDR3 DNA: TGCGCCAGCAGCCAAGATAGGGCTAGCGGCACAGATACGCAGTATTTT
V gene: TRBV4-3
clone size: .
D gene: .
J gene: TRBJ2-3

CDR3 protein: CASTRLAGLPSYEQYF
CDR3 DNA: TGTGCCAGCACCCGACTAGCGGGATTACCCTCCTACGAGCAGTACTTC
V gene: TRBV7-2
clone size: .
D gene: TRBD2
J gene: TRBJ2-7

CDR3 protein: CASSIGTANTGELFF
CDR3 DNA: TGTGCCAGCAGCATAGGGACTGCGAACACCGGGGAGCTGTTTTTT
V gene: TRBV5-4
clone size: .
D gene: .
J gene: TRBJ2-2

CDR3 protein: CASSQAQQTSSGNTIYF
CDR3 DNA: TGTGCCAGCAGCCAAGCACAACAGACCAGCTCTGGAAACACCATATATTTT
V gene: TRBV14
clone size: once
D gene: .
J gene: TRBJ1-3

CDR3 protein: CASSRTGGAGNQPQHF
CDR3 DNA: TGTGCCAGCAGTCGGACAGGGGGCGCGGGCAATCAGCCCCAGCATTTT
V gene: TRBV28
clone size: few
D gene: TRBD1
J gene: TRBJ1-5

CDR3 protein: CASSPTGTTAYEQYF
CDR3 DNA: TGTGCCAGCAGCCCTACCGGGACAACAGCCTACGAGCAGTACTTC
V gene: TRBV7-9
clone size: .
D gene: .
J gene: TRBJ2-7

CDR3 protein: CASSSRSGTGFTEAFF
CDR3 DNA: TGTGCCAGCAGCTCCCGTTCCGGGACAGGGTTCACTGAAGCTTTCTTT
V gene: TRBV4-2
clone size: .
D gene: TRBD1
J gene: TRBJ1-1

CDR3 protein: CASSPQGGLRSNTEAFF
CDR3 DNA: TGTGCCAGCAGCCCCCAGGGAGGACTTAGGTCGAACACTGAAGCTTTCTTT
V gene: TRBV13
clone size: .
D gene: .
J gene: TRBJ1-1

CDR3 protein: CASSQDPDRGLNTGELFF
CDR3 DNA: TGCGCCAGCAGCCAAGATCCCGACAGGGGGCTAAACACCGGGGAGCTGTTTTTT
V gene: TRBV4-1
clone size: .
D gene: TRBD1
J gene: TRBJ2-2

CDR3 protein: CASPLSGTSGGTGELFF
CDR3 DNA: TGCGCCAGCCCCCTATCTGGGACGTCGGGGGGTACCGGGGAGCTGTTTTTT
V gene: TRBV10-1
clone size: .
D gene: TRBD2
J gene: TRBJ2-2

CDR3 protein: CASSWQTNSPLHF
CDR3 DNA: TGTGCCAGCAGTTGGCAGACAAATTCACCCCTCCACTTT
V gene: TRBV27
clone size: .
D gene: .
J gene: TRBJ1-6

CDR3 protein: CASSSPGLAGAHTGELFF
CDR3 DNA: TGTGCCAGCAGCTCGCCGGGACTAGCGGGGGCCCACACCGGGGAGCTGTTTTTT
V gene: TRBV11-3
clone size: .
D gene: TRBD2
J gene: TRBJ2-2

CDR3 protein: CASGLGQGATEQYF
CDR3 DNA: TGTGCCAGCGGTTTGGGACAGGGGGCAACCGAGCAGTACTTC
V gene: TRBV27
clone size: .
D gene: TRBD1
J gene: TRBJ2-7

CDR3 protein: CASSFGTGGDYGYTF
CDR3 DNA: TGTGCCAGCAGCTTCGGGACAGGGGGAGACTATGGCTACACCTTC
V gene: TRBV9
clone size: .
D gene: TRBD1
J gene: TRBJ1-2

CDR3 protein: CASSQEEREPQHF
CDR3 DNA: TGTGCCAGCAGCCAAGAGGAGAGGGAGCCCCAGCATTTT
V gene: TRBV4-2
clone size: .
D gene: .
J gene: TRBJ1-5

CDR3 protein: CASSPGTGAGYTF
CDR3 DNA: TGTGCCAGCAGCCCAGGGACAGGGGCTGGCTACACCTTC
V gene: TRBV7-9
clone size: .
D gene: TRBD1
J gene: TRBJ1-2

CDR3 protein: CASSYDERKETQYF
CDR3 DNA: TGCGCCAGCAGCTATGACGAGCGGAAAGAGACCCAGTACTTC
V gene: TRBV5-1
clone size: .
D gene: .
J gene: TRBJ2-5

CDR3 protein: CASSQAGAPDTQYF
CDR3 DNA: TGCGCCAGCAGCCAAGCGGGAGCCCCAGATACGCAGTATTTT
V gene: TRBV4-3
clone size: many
D gene: .
J gene: TRBJ2-3

CDR3 protein: CASSHRSLQETQYF
CDR3 DNA: TGCGCCAGCAGTCATCGGAGTCTCCAAGAGACCCAGTACTTC
V gene: TRBV23-1
clone size: .
D gene: .
J gene: TRBJ2-5

CDR3 protein: CALHQGVGANVLTF
CDR3 DNA: TGTGCCCTCCACCAGGGGGTTGGGGCCAACGTCCTGACTTTC
V gene: TRBV10-3
clone size: .
D gene: TRBD1
J gene: TRBJ2-6

CDR3 protein: CASSLAILAGTPSTDTQYF
CDR3 DNA: TGTGCCAGCAGTTTAGCAATACTAGCGGGGACACCTAGCACAGATACGCAGTATTTT
V gene: TRBV27
clone size: .
D gene: TRBD2
J gene: TRBJ2-3

CDR3 protein: CAWSEAAEGAFF
CDR3 DNA: TGTGCCTGGAGTGAGGCGGCTGAGGGAGCTTTCTTT
V gene: TRBV30
clone size: once
D gene: .
J gene: TRBJ1-1